This T cell receptor (beta chain) was found in a study of post-analysis software for immune sequencing data. On the study more broadly: Several disease courses (relapsing-remitting, secondary progressive and progressive-relapsing) of multiple sclerosis were included. Study-level points and caveats: The study found significantly lower normalized Chao1 diversity in multiple sclerosis patients than in controls.

Included in the TCR beta cDNA libraries were unique molecular identifiers. T cells numbering about 0.9 to 11 million yielded 450,000 to 500,000 cDNA molecules. Each CDR3 protein is one row after TCRdb ran MiXCR on the PCR reads. This table has almost 700,000 distinct CDR3 sequences, approximately 59% appearing once. Turning to this clonotype: The antigen remains unidentified.

The sequencing sample was made of blood. This receptor was identified in a girl aged 2 to 10 with multiple sclerosis.

The CDR3 here is CASSHLPGTSGRAVYNEQFF. CDR3 nucleotide sequence: TGTGCCAGCAGCCACCTCCCTGGGACTAGCGGGAGGGCTGTCTACAATGAGCAGTTCTTC. The chain joins TRBV4-2 to TRBJ2-1, with 16 bases lining up with TRBD2. This CDR3 comprises 20 residues. Germline-derived CDR1 and CDR2 are LGHNA and YNFKEQ. J lost 3 bases, V lost 3 bases, and 11 bases had no gene match.